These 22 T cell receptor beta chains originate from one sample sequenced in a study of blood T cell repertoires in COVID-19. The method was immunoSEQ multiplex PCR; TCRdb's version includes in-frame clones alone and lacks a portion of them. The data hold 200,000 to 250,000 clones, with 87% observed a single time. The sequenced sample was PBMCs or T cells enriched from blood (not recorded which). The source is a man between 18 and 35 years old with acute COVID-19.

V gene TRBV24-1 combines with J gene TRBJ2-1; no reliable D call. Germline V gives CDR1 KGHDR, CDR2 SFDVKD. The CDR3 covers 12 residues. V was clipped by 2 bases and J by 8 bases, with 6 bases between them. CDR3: CATSDSSDEQFF. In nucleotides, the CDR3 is TGTGCCACCAGTGATTCTAGTGATGAGCAGTTCTTC.

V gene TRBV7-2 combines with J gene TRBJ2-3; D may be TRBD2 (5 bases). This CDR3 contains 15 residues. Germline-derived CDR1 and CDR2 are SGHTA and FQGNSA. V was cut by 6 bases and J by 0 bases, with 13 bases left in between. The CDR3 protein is CASRARSGSTDTQYF. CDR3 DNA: TGTGCCAGCAGGGCGCGCAGCGGAAGCACAGATACGCAGTATTTT.

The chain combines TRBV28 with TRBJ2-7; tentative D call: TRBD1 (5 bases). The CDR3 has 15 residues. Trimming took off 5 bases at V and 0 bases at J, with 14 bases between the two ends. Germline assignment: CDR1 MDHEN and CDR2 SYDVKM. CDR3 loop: CASSKADQGSYEQYF. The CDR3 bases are TGTGCCAGCAGTAAAGCCGACCAGGGCTCCTACGAGCAGTACTTC.

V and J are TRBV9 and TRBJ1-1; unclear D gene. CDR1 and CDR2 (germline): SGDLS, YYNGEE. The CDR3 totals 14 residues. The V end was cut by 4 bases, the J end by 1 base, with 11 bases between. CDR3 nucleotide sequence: TGTGCCAGCAGCCGAACTACGGGGAACACTGAAGCTTTCTTT. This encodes CASSRTTGNTEAFF. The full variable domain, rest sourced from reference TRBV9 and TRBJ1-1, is DSGVTQTPKHLITATGQRVTLRCSPRSGDLSVYWYQQSLDQGLQFLIQYYNGEERAKGNILERFSAQQFPDLHSELNLSSLELGDSALYFCASSRTTGNTEAFFGQGTRLTVV.

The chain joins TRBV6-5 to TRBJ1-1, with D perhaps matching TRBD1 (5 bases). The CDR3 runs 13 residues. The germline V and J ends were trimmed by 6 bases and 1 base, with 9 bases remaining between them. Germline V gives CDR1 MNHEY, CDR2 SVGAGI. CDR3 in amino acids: CASSPGQNTEAFF. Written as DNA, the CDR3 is TGTGCCAGCAGCCCAGGACAGAACACTGAAGCTTTCTTT.

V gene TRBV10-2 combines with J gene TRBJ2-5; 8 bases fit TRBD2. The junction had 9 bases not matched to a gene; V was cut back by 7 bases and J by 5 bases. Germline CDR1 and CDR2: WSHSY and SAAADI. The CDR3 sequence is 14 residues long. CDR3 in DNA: TGCGCCAGCAAGGGCGGGAGGTTAGAGGAGACCCAGTACTTC. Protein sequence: CASKGGRLEETQYF.

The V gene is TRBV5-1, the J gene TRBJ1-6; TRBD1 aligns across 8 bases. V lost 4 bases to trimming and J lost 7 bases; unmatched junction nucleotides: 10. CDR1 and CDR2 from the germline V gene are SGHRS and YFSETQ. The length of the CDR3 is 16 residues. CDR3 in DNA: TGCGCCAGCAGCCCGGGCCGGGACAGGTCCAATTCACCCCTCCACTTT. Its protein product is CASSPGRDRSNSPLHF.

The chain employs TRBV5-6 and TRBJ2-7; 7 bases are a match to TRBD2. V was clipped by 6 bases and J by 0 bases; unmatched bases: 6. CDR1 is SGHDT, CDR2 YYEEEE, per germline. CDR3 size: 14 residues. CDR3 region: CASNPTSLSYEQYF. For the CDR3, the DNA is TGTGCCAGCAACCCGACTAGCCTCTCCTACGAGCAGTACTTC.

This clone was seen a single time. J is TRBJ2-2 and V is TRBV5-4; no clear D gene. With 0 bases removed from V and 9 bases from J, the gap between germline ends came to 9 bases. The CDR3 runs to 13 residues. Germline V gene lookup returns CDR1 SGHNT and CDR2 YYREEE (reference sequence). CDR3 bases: TGTGCCAGCAGCTTGGCACTCAAGCGGGAGCTGTTTTTT. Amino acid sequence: CASSLALKRELFF.

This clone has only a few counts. The CDR3 bases are TGTGCCAGTACACGAGGTAATGAAAAACTGTTTTTT. Protein: CASTRGNEKLFF. The chain recombines TRBV19 with TRBJ1-4; D is ambiguous. Germline CDR1 is LNHDA and CDR2 is SQIVND (reference sequence). The CDR3 consists of 12 residues. V was trimmed by 7 bases and J by 4 bases, leaving 7 bases between them.

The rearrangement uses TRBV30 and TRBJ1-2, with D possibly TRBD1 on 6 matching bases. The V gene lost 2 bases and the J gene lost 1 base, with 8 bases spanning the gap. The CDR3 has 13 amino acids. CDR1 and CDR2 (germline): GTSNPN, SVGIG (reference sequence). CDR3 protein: CAWSFRGNYGYTF. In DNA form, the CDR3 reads TGTGCCTGGAGTTTCAGGGGTAACTATGGCTACACCTTC.

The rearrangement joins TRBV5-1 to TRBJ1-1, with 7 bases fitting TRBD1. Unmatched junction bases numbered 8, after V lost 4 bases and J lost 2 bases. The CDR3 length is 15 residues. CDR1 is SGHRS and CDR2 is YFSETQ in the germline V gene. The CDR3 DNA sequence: TGCGCCAGCAGCGACCTTCAGGGGGGAAACACTGAAGCTTTCTTT. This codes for CASSDLQGGNTEAFF.

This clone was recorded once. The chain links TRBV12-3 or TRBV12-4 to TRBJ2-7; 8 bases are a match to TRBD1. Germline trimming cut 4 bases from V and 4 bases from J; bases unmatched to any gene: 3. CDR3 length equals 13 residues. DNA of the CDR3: TGTGCCAGCAGTTGGACAGGGACATACGAGCAGTACTTC. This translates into CASSWTGTYEQYF.

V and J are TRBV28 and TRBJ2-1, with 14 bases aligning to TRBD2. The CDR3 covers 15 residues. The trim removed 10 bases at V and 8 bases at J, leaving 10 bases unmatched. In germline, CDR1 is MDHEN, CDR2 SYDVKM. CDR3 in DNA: TGTGCCACGACTAGCGGGAGGGCCATGACCGATGAGCAGTTCTTC. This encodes CATTSGRAMTDEQFF. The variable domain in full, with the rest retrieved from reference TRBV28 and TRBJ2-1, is DVKVTQSSRYLVKRTGEKVFLECVQDMDHENMFWYRQDPGLGLRLIYFSYDVKMKEKGDIPEGYSVSREKKERFSLILESASTNQTSMYLCATTSGRAMTDEQFFGPGTRLTVL.

CDR3: CASSDRDSVSGANVLTF. The CDR3 DNA follows: TGTGCCAGCAGCGACCGGGACAGCGTCTCTGGGGCCAACGTCCTGACTTTC. The V and J genes are TRBV9 and TRBJ2-6; 7 bases fit TRBD1. The CDR3 runs 17 residues. Trimming at V came to 3 bases and at J to 0 bases, leaving 6 bases not matched to a gene. CDR1 SGDLS and CDR2 YYNGEE come from the germline V gene.

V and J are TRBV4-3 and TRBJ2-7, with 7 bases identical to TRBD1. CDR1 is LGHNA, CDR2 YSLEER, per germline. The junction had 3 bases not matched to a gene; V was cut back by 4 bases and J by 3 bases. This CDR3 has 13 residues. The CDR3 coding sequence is TGCGCCAGCAGCCGGGACAGCCACTACGAGCAGTACTTC. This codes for CASSRDSHYEQYF.

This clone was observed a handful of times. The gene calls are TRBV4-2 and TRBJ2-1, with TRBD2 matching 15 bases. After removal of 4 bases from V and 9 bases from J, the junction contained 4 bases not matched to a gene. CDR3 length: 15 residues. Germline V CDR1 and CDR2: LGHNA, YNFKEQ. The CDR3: CASSPGLAGGIEQFF. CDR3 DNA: TGTGCCAGCAGCCCGGGACTAGCGGGAGGTATTGAGCAGTTCTTC.

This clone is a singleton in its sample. CDR3 residues: CSVEGRVANTIYF. CDR3 DNA sequence: TGCAGCGTTGAGGGCAGGGTCGCGAACACCATATATTTT. This chain connects TRBV29-1 to TRBJ1-3, with D perhaps matching TRBD1 (5 bases). Trimming removed 3 bases at V and 7 bases at J, with 13 bases between. This CDR3 has 13 amino acids. The germline CDR1 and CDR2 sequences are SQVTM and ANQGSEA.

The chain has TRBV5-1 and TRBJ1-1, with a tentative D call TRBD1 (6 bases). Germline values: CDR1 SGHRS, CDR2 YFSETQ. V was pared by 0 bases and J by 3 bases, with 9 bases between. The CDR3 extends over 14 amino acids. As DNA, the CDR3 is TGCGCCAGCAGCTTGGGACAGGTAGACACTGAAGCTTTCTTT. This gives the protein CASSLGQVDTEAFF.

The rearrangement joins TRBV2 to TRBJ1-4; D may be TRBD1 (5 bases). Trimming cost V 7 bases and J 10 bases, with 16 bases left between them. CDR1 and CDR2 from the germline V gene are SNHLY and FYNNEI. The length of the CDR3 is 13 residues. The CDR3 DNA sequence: TGTGCCAGCATCAGGGATATTCAGGGAAAACTGTTTTTT. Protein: CASIRDIQGKLFF. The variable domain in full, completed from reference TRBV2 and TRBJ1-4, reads EPEVTQTPSHQVTQMGQEVILRCVPISNHLYFYWYRQILGQKVEFLVSFYNNEISEKSEIFDDQFSVERPDGSNFTLKIRSTKLEDSAMYFCASIRDIQGKLFFGSGTQLSVL.

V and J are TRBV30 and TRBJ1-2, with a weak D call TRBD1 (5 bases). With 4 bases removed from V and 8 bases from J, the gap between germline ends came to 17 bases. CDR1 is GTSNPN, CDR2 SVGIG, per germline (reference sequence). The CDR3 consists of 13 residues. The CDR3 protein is CAWTMVGRWGYTF. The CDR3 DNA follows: TGTGCCTGGACTATGGTGGGGCGATGGGGCTACACCTTC.

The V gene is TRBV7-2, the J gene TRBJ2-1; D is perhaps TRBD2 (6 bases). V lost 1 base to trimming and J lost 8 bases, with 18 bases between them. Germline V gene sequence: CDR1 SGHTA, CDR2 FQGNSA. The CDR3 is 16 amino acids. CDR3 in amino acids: CASSLVDSGRLYEQFF. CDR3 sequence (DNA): TGTGCCAGCAGCTTAGTCGATAGCGGACGTCTGTATGAGCAGTTCTTC.